This T cell receptor beta chain is drawn from a study of STAT5B mutations in CD4+ large granular lymphocyte leukemia. The study's findings and limits: Patient CD4-sorted repertoires looked more clonal than healthy CD4+ repertoires, even without putative leukemic clones.

Notes on this clone: As yet, its antigen is unknown.

This was a survey-level run. Using immunoSEQ multiplex PCR, the repertoire was profiled, and TCRdb retains in-frame clones only, with some absent. The table lists about 22,000 clones, about 79% of them singletons, with about 0.42% in the top ten. Germline values: CDR1 LNHDA, CDR2 SQIVND (reference sequence). This CDR3 has 16 residues. V shed 5 bases and J 2 bases; nucleotides not matched to a gene: 7. The sample consisted of CD4+ T cells from blood buffy coats. The sequence was collected from a human donor in good health. V usage is TRBV19 and J usage is TRBJ2-7; 12 bases line up with TRBD2. The CDR3 loop is CASSSGGLAGPYEQYF. The CDR3 nucleotides are TGTGCCAGTAGTTCGGGGGGACTAGCGGGTCCCTACGAGCAGTACTTC. Full variable domain (outside the CDR3, taken from reference TRBV19 and TRBJ2-7): DGGITQSPKYLFRKEGQNVTLSCEQNLNHDAMYWYRQDPGQGLRLIYYSQIVNDFQKGDIAEGYSVSREKKESFPLTVTSAQKNPTAFYLCASSSGGLAGPYEQYFGPGTRLTVT.